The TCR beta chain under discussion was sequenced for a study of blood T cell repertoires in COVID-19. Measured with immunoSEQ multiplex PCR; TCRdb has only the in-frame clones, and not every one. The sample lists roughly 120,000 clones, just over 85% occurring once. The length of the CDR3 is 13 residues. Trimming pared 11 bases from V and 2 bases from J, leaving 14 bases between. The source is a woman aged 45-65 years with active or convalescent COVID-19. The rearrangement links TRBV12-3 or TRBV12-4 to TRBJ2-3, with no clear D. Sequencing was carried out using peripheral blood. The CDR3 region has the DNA TGTGCCTCCGCTTATGGCCTCACAGATACGCAGTATTTT. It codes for CASAYGLTDTQYF.